The 27 T cell receptor beta chains listed next were all sequenced from one sample in a study of shared clonotypes between healthy human individuals. Naive CD8 cells were CD45RO-negative, positively selected for CCR7, excluding terminally differentiated effector memory CD45RA+ cells. Sequenced by immunoSEQ multiplex PCR; TCRdb stores in-frame clones only, minus some. The table includes millions of clones, about 92% detected once. The sequenced material came from naive CD8+ T cells from PBMCs. These receptors were collected from a man younger than 30 in good health. Some clones in this sample may be carry-over from other donors' samples.

Turning to this clone: This specimen includes other DNA sequences encoding the same CDR3. The CDR3 nucleotides read TGTGCCAGTAAAAGAGATTACAATGAGCAGTTCTTC. Its translation: CASKRDYNEQFF. This chain connects TRBV19 to TRBJ2-1; D is unresolved. Germline V gene lookup returns CDR1 LNHDA and CDR2 SQIVND (reference sequence). Trimming removed 7 bases from V and 4 bases from J, with 8 bases in between. The CDR3 is 12 amino acids.

The chain links TRBV5-1 to TRBJ2-5, with 14 bases lining up with TRBD2. Germline V gene sequence: CDR1 SGHRS, CDR2 YFSETQ. V was pared by 4 bases and J by 6 bases, with 11 bases of the junction left unmatched. The CDR3 consists of 17 residues. The CDR3 DNA sequence: TGCGCCAGCAGCCCGGGACTAGCGGGAGCGCCGGGGCAGACCCAGTACTTC. Translated: CASSPGLAGAPGQTQYF.

The chain carries TRBV27 and TRBJ2-3, with unresolved D. The CDR3 runs 17 residues. V lost 7 bases to trimming and J lost 1 base, with 21 bases between them. CDR1 is MNHEY and CDR2 is SMNVEV in the germline V gene (reference sequence). The DNA of the CDR3 is TGTGCCAGCACCCGGTTTCCTGCCGACCAGGGCACAGATACGCAGTATTTT. Its translation is CASTRFPADQGTDTQYF.

V and J are TRBV28 and TRBJ1-1; D is ambiguous. The CDR3 totals 12 residues. V lost 3 bases and J lost 2, with 4 bases in between. Germline V gene sequence: CDR1 MDHEN, CDR2 SYDVKM. The CDR3 loop reads CASSLFNTEAFF. CDR3 bases: TGTGCCAGCAGTTTGTTTAACACTGAAGCTTTCTTT.

The chain links TRBV4-2 to TRBJ2-7; unclear D gene. Per the germline V gene, CDR1 is LGHNA and CDR2 is YNFKEQ. The V end lost 1 base, the J end lost 0 bases, and 10 bases lay between the germline ends. This CDR3 contains 15 residues. This CDR3 is CASSQAGGPSYEQYF. CDR3 coding DNA: TGTGCCAGCAGCCAAGCTGGTGGGCCCTCCTACGAGCAGTACTTC.

The chain combines TRBV7-6 with TRBJ1-5; no firm D call. Germline V gene lookup returns CDR1 SGHVS and CDR2 FNYEAQ. The CDR3 has 15 amino acids. The ends were cut back, 1 base at V and 2 bases at J, with 9 bases in the middle. The CDR3 DNA is TGTGCCAGCAGCTTAGTTAGGATTGGCAATCAGCCCCAGCATTTT. This codes for CASSLVRIGNQPQHF.

The J gene is TRBJ2-2, the V gene TRBV7-3; D not certain. CDR1 is SGHTA and CDR2 is FQGTGA in the germline V gene. V shed 5 bases and J shed 3 bases, with 19 bases lying between them. CDR3 length equals 17 residues. The CDR3 DNA is TGTGCCAGCAGCCTGGGTGTCAAGGGTTATGACACCGGGGAGCTGTTTTTT. It codes for CASSLGVKGYDTGELFF.

The V call is TRBV28, the J call TRBJ2-1; TRBD2 agrees at 8 bases. V was clipped by 3 bases and J by 5 bases; unmatched bases: 9. This CDR3 region has 16 residues. Germline loops: CDR1 MDHEN, CDR2 SYDVKM. The CDR3 spells CASSFYAGGFDNEQFF. The CDR3 region has the DNA TGTGCCAGCAGTTTTTATGCGGGAGGATTTGACAATGAGCAGTTCTTC. Drawing the rest from reference TRBV28 and TRBJ2-1, the complete variable domain is DVKVTQSSRYLVKRTGEKVFLECVQDMDHENMFWYRQDPGLGLRLIYFSYDVKMKEKGDIPEGYSVSREKKERFSLILESASTNQTSMYLCASSFYAGGFDNEQFFGPGTRLTVL.

This clone was counted once. The V gene is TRBV4-3, the J gene TRBJ2-7; the match to TRBD1 covers 8 bases. The CDR3 runs to 15 residues. Trimming removed 3 bases from V and 3 bases from J; junction bases left unmatched: 7. Germline assignment: CDR1 LGHNA and CDR2 YSLEER. The CDR3 sequence is CASSQTRDRYYEQYF. The CDR3, as DNA: TGCGCCAGCAGCCAGACCCGGGACAGGTACTACGAGCAGTACTTC.

This chain uses TRBV7-9 with TRBJ1-2; D might be TRBD1 (6 bases). The germline V gene has CDR1 SEHNR and CDR2 FQNEAQ (reference sequence). There are 15 residues in the CDR3. The V end was cut by 10 bases, the J end by 4 bases, with 22 bases between. Written as DNA, the CDR3 is TGTGCCACCCACCTGGCGGGGGCGCTTAGCTATGGCTACACCTTC. Amino acid sequence: CATHLAGALSYGYTF.

The chain links TRBV4-1 to TRBJ2-1; D gene unclear. V gave up 0 bases and J gave up 4 bases, with 16 bases separating them. CDR1 MGHRA and CDR2 YSYEKL come from the germline V gene. The CDR3 consists of 17 residues. CDR3 sequence reads: CASSQDHPLSDYNEQFF. CDR3 coding DNA: TGCGCCAGCAGCCAAGACCACCCCCTGAGCGATTACAATGAGCAGTTCTTC.

This chain joins TRBV27 and TRBJ2-7; the D gene is possibly TRBD2 (5 bases). The CDR3 sequence is 16 residues long. Trimming cost V 0 bases and J 2 bases, with 14 bases left between them. In germline, CDR1 is MNHEY, CDR2 SMNVEV (reference sequence). The DNA for the CDR3 is TGTGCCAGCAGTTTATCTTCTGGACTCGTAACCTACGAGCAGTACTTC. This gives the protein CASSLSSGLVTYEQYF.

This chain connects TRBV27 to TRBJ1-4; 8 nucleotides line up with TRBD1. Trimming removed 5 bases from V and 4 bases from J; junction bases left unmatched: 6. Germline V gene data show CDR1 as MNHEY and CDR2 as SMNVEV (reference sequence). This CDR3 contains 15 residues. The CDR3 loop reads CASSLLTGGNEKLFF. For the CDR3, the DNA is TGTGCCAGCAGTCTCCTAACAGGGGGTAATGAAAAACTGTTTTTT.

The chain uses TRBV28 and TRBJ2-1; the D call may be TRBD1 or TRBD2 (5 bases each). Germline CDR1 and CDR2: MDHEN and SYDVKM. The CDR3 length is 14 residues. Trimming removed 2 bases from V and 15 bases from J, with 20 bases in between. The CDR3 coding sequence is TGTGCCAGCAGTTTAGGGACGGGACGTCCTGAGGGGTTCTTC. Its protein product is CASSLGTGRPEGFF.

The gene calls are TRBV19 and TRBJ1-2; the match to TRBD1 covers 9 bases. Germline V gene sequence: CDR1 LNHDA, CDR2 SQIVND (reference sequence). There are 13 residues in the CDR3. After removal of 6 bases from V and 6 bases from J, the junction contained 5 bases not matched to a gene. CDR3 in DNA: TGTGCCAGTAGAGAGGACAGGGGTGATGGCTACACCTTC. It specifies CASREDRGDGYTF.

Comments on this clone: This sample also contains other DNA sequences that code for the same CDR3. The rearrangement joins TRBV7-9 to TRBJ2-7; maybe TRBD2 (6 bases). The CDR3 runs 13 residues. Between the trimmed V and J ends, which lost 5 bases and 4 bases, there was a span of 12 bases. Germline V CDR1 and CDR2: SEHNR, FQNEAQ (reference sequence). CDR3 sequence reads: CASSGGTLYEQYF. Here the CDR3 DNA reads TGTGCCAGCAGCGGCGGGACTCTATACGAGCAGTACTTC.

This chain uses TRBV5-1 with TRBJ2-2; 9 bases agree with TRBD1. CDR1 and CDR2 (germline): SGHRS, YFSETQ. The junction had 15 bases not matched to a gene; V was cut back by 6 bases and J by 3 bases. CDR3 length: 18 amino acids. For the CDR3, the DNA is TGCGCCAGCACCCCCTATTCCGGGACAGGGTTTTACACCGGGGAGCTGTTTTTT. Translated, it gives CASTPYSGTGFYTGELFF.

The chain employs TRBV10-1 and TRBJ2-3; TRBD2 aligns across 8 bases. This CDR3 is 16 amino acids long. Losses at the gene ends were 2 bases for V and 0 bases for J; bases not matched to a gene: 4. The germline gives CDR1 WNHNN, CDR2 SYGVQD (reference sequence). The CDR3 DNA follows: TGCGCCAGCAGTGAGATCGCTAGCGGGAGCACAGATACGCAGTATTTT. Translated, it gives CASSEIASGSTDTQYF.

This clone was recorded only once. The rearrangement joins TRBV5-4 to TRBJ1-2; perhaps TRBD1 as D (6 bases). Germline V gene lookup returns CDR1 SGHNT and CDR2 YYREEE (reference sequence). V lost 5 bases, J lost 5 bases, and 13 bases lay in between. The CDR3 is 13 amino acids. The CDR3 reads CASRLQGLYGYTF. Here the CDR3 DNA reads TGTGCCAGCAGATTGCAGGGGCTTTATGGCTACACCTTC.

The rearrangement uses TRBV27 and TRBJ2-7; tentatively, D is TRBD1 (6 bases). V was pared by 4 bases and J by 5 bases, with 18 bases between. In germline, CDR1 is MNHEY, CDR2 SMNVEV (reference sequence). This CDR3 has 15 residues. The CDR3 DNA is TGTGCCAGCAGTTCCCCCTACACAGGGCTTAACGAGCAGTACTTC. Its translation: CASSSPYTGLNEQYF.

The chain couples TRBV9 to TRBJ1-2; 9 nucleotides align to TRBD1. The CDR3 is 13 amino acids. V lost 1 base to trimming and J lost 7 bases; unmatched junction nucleotides: 2. Germline CDR1 SGDLS, CDR2 YYNGEE. The CDR3 bases are TGTGCCAGCAGCGTAAGACAGGGGGGTGGCTACACCTTC. It is translated as CASSVRQGGGYTF.

This clone was seen just once. This chain connects TRBV30 to TRBJ2-1; 8 nucleotides match TRBD1. CDR3 length: 16 amino acids. V lost 3 bases and J lost 4; bases outside the gene matches: 11. Germline V gene lookup returns CDR1 GTSNPN and CDR2 SVGIG (reference sequence). The CDR3 loop is CAWSQGAPPPYNEQFF. The CDR3 coding sequence is TGTGCCTGGAGCCAGGGGGCCCCACCACCTTACAATGAGCAGTTCTTC. Filled out from reference TRBV30 and TRBJ2-1, the complete variable domain reads SQTIHQWPATLVQPVGSPLSLECTVEGTSNPNLYWYRQAAGRGLQLLFYSVGIGQISSEVPQNLSASRPQDRQFILSSKKLLLSDSGFYLCAWSQGAPPPYNEQFFGPGTRLTVL.

J is TRBJ2-2 and V is TRBV5-1, with D perhaps matching TRBD2 (5 bases). Germline-derived CDR1 and CDR2 are SGHRS and YFSETQ. V was pared by 2 bases and J by 3 bases, with 14 bases between. The CDR3 extends over 16 amino acids. CDR3 sequence reads: CASSFWEGLDTGELFF. As DNA, the CDR3 is TGCGCCAGCAGCTTCTGGGAAGGACTGGACACCGGGGAGCTGTTTTTT.

V and J are TRBV7-9 and TRBJ1-1, with TRBD1 matching over 9 bases. Germline assignment: CDR1 SEHNR and CDR2 FQNEAQ (reference sequence). Trimming removed 4 bases from V and 5 bases from J; junction bases left unmatched: 5. The CDR3 totals 14 residues. Here the CDR3 DNA reads TGTGCCAGCAGCTACGGACAGGGGAGGACTGAAGCTTTCTTT. Translation gives CASSYGQGRTEAFF.

The chain employs TRBV19 and TRBJ1-4; the D is unclear. The CDR3 length is 15 residues. Germline lookup yields CDR1 LNHDA and CDR2 SQIVND (reference sequence). V lost 2 bases, J lost 5 bases, and 12 bases lay in between. In DNA, the CDR3 is TGTGCCAGTAGTATATCTTCCAAGCTGAATGAAAAACTGTTTTTT. It codes for CASSISSKLNEKLFF.

The gene calls are TRBV7-9 and TRBJ1-1, with 9 bases lining up with TRBD1. The CDR3 sequence is 14 residues long. The germline gives CDR1 SEHNR, CDR2 FQNEAQ (reference sequence). After removal of 6 bases from V and 12 bases from J, the junction contained 14 bases not matched to a gene. The CDR3 reads CASSLGTGFLSTFF. The CDR3, as DNA: TGTGCCAGCAGTTTGGGGACAGGGTTTTTGTCGACTTTCTTT.

The chain has TRBV27 and TRBJ1-2; D might be TRBD1 (6 bases). The V and J ends lost 4 bases and 7 bases respectively, with 16 bases between them. The CDR3 is made up of 14 amino acids. The germline gives CDR1 MNHEY, CDR2 SMNVEV (reference sequence). For the CDR3, the DNA is TGTGCCAGCAGTTGGGGCGGGGGCGCGGCTGGCTACACCTTC. Translating it yields CASSWGGGAAGYTF.